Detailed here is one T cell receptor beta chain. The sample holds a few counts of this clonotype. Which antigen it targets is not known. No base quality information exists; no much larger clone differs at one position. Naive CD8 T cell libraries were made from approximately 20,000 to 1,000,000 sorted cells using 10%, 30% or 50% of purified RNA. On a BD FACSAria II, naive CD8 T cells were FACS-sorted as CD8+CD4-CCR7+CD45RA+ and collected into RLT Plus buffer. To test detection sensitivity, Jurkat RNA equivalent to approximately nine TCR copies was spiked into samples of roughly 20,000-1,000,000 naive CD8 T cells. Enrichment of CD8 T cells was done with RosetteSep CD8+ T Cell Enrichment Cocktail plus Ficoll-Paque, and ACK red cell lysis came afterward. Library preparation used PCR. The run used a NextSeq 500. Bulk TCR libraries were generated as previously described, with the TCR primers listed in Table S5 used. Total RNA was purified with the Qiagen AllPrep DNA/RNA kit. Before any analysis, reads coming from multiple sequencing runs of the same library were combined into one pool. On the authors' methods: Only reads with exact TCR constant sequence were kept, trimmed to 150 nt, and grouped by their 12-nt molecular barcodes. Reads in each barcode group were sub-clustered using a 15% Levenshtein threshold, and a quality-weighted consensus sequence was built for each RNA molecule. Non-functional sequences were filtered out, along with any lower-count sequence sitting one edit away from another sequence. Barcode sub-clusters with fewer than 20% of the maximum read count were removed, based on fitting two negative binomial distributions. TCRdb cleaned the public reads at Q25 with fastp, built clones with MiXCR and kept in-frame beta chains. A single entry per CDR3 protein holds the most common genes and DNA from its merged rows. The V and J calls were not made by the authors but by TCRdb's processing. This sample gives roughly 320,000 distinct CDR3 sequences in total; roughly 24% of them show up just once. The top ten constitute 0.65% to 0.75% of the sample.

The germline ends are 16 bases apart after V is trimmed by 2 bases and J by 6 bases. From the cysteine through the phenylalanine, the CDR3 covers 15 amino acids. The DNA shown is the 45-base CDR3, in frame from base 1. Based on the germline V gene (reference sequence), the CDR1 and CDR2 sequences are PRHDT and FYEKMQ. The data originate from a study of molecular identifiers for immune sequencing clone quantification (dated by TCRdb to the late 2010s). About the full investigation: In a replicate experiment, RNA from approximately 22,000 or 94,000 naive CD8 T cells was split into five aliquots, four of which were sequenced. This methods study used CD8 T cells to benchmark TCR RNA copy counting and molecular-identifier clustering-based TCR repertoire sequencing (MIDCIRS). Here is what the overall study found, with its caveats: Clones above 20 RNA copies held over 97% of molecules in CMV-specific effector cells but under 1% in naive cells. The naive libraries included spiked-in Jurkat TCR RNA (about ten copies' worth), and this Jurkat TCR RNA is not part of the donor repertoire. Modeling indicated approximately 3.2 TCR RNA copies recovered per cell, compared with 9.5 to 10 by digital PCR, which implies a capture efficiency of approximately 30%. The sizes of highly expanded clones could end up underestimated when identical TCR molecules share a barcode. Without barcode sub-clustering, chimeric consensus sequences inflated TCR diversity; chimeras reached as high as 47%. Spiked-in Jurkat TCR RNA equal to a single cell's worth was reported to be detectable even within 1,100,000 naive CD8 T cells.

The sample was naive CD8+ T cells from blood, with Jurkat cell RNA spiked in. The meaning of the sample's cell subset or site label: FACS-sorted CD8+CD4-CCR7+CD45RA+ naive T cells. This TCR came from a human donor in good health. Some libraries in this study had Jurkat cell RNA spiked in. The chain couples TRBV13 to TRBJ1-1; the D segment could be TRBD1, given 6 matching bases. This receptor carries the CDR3 CASSLSGRGAPEAFF. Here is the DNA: TGTGCCAGCAGCTTAAGTGGACGGGGGGCCCCTGAAGCTTTCTTT.